One sample yielded the 27 T cell receptor beta chains listed below, sequenced in a study of response to subunit inactivated influenza vaccine. Using its own MiXCR run on the RT-PCR reads, TCRdb lists one record per CDR3 protein. Of 700,000 to 900,000 distinct CDR3 sequences in the sample, 21% were seen once. The source was PBMCs from blood, collected around 5 days after vaccination. The receptor source for this set is a man aged 45-65 years who received an inactivated influenza vaccine.

This clonotype has just a few counts. The rearrangement joins TRBV3-1 to TRBJ1-4; D is unresolved. CDR1 is LGHDT and CDR2 is YNNKEL in the germline V gene (reference sequence). The CDR3 runs 16 residues. The ends were cut back, 4 bases at V and 6 bases at J, with 18 bases in the middle. CDR3: CASSPGWRTRDEKLFF. CDR3 in DNA: TGTGCCAGCAGCCCCGGCTGGAGGACGAGGGATGAAAAACTGTTTTTT.

This clonotype has just a few counts. The chain is built from TRBV12-3 or TRBV12-4 and TRBJ2-7; TRBD2 matches 15 bases. This CDR3 has 17 residues. With 6 bases clipped from V and 5 bases from J, the junction kept 11 bases outside the gene matches. This chain's CDR3 is CASSKYGTSGRKDEQYF. CDR3 bases: TGTGCCAGCAGCAAATACGGGACTAGCGGGAGGAAGGACGAGCAGTACTTC.

The V call is TRBV7-9, the J call TRBJ2-6, with D unclear. In germline, CDR1 is SEHNR, CDR2 FQNEAQ (reference sequence). The CDR3 has 16 amino acids. V was cut by 2 bases and J by 0 bases, with 8 bases left in between. CDR3 sequence reads: CASSLLRFSGANVLTF. The CDR3, as DNA: TGTGCCAGCAGCTTATTGCGGTTCTCTGGGGCCAACGTCCTGACTTTC.

The gene calls are TRBV21-1 and TRBJ2-5. TRBV21-1 is given as a pseudogene. CDR3 length: 14 amino acids. CDR3 loop: CASSKDKRQETQYF. For the CDR3, the DNA is TGTGCCAGCAGCAAAGACAAACGTCAAGAGACCCAGTACTTC.

The rearrangement joins TRBV7-8 to TRBJ2-7, with D perhaps TRBD1 or TRBD2 (6 bases each). The V end was cut by 5 bases, the J end by 5 bases, with 16 bases between. This CDR3 contains 14 residues. Germline V gene lookup returns CDR1 SGHVS and CDR2 FQNEAQ. The chain's CDR3 is CASSVTGGAHEQYF. CDR3 DNA: TGTGCCAGCAGCGTGACAGGAGGGGCCCACGAGCAGTACTTC.

This chain joins TRBV15 and TRBJ1-1, with 9 bases identical to TRBD1. CDR1 and CDR2 (germline): LNHNV, YYDKDF (reference sequence). This CDR3 comprises 17 residues. The V and J ends lost 0 bases and 7 bases, in that order; junction bases with no gene match: 12. The chain's CDR3 is CATSRDLIPGTGIEAFF. The CDR3 bases are TGTGCCACCAGCAGAGATCTGATTCCCGGGACAGGGATTGAAGCTTTCTTT. Combining the CDR3 with reference TRBV15 and TRBJ1-1 gives the whole variable domain DAMVIQNPRYQVTQFGKPVTLSCSQTLNHNVMYWYQQKSSQAPKLLFHYYDKDFNNEADTPDNFQSRRPNTSFCFLDIRSPGLGDTAMYLCATSRDLIPGTGIEAFFGQGTRLTVV.

This clonotype was observed a few times. In DNA, the CDR3 is TGTGCCAGCAGCGCCCATAGCGGGGGGGCCAATGAGCAGTTCTTC. Amino acids: CASSAHSGGANEQFF. The chain uses TRBV9 and TRBJ2-1; 11 positions match TRBD2. Per the germline V gene, CDR1 is SGDLS and CDR2 is YYNGEE. The trim removed 3 bases at V and 6 bases at J, leaving 5 bases unmatched. The CDR3 contains 15 residues.

V is TRBV5-6 and J is TRBJ2-5, with TRBD2 matching 9 bases. V gave up 1 base and J gave up 2 bases; unmatched junction bases: 3. Germline CDR1 and CDR2: SGHDT and YYEEEE. The CDR3 contains 15 residues. In DNA, the CDR3 is TGTGCCAGCAGCTTGCTAGCGGGGTTTCAAGAGACCCAGTACTTC. It encodes CASSLLAGFQETQYF.

This clonotype was seen a handful of times. The genes are TRBV10-3 and TRBJ1-3, with D tentatively TRBD1 (5 bases). This CDR3 has 14 residues. CDR1 is ENHRY and CDR2 is SYGVKD in the germline V gene. V was shortened by 9 bases and J by 0 bases, with 12 bases between the two germline ends. CDR3 sequence (DNA): TGTGCCATAAGCGGGGCGACCTCTGGAAACACCATATATTTT. Translation: CAISGATSGNTIYF.

This clonotype has only a few counts. This chain's CDR3 is CASSLGGGTNEKLFF. CDR3 bases: TGTGCCAGCAGTTTAGGCGGAGGAACTAATGAAAAACTGTTTTTT. J is TRBJ1-4 and V is TRBV28, with no clear D. Trimming removed 2 bases from V and 1 base from J, with 8 bases in between. The CDR3 covers 15 residues. In germline, CDR1 is MDHEN, CDR2 SYDVKM.

The V call is TRBV5-1, the J call TRBJ2-2; 11 nucleotides align to TRBD2. Germline V lookup: CDR1 SGHRS, CDR2 YFSETQ. After removal of 1 base from V and 1 base from J, the junction contained 6 bases not matched to a gene. The CDR3 covers 18 residues. The CDR3 loop reads CASSLLAGGSGNTGELFF. The CDR3 nucleotides are TGCGCCAGCAGCTTGCTAGCGGGAGGATCGGGGAACACCGGGGAGCTGTTTTTT.

Comment on this clonotype: A junction end diverges from the germline sequence, so it may reflect a read error. The J gene is TRBJ1-3, the V gene TRBV12-3 or TRBV12-4; D gene ambiguous. There are 14 residues in the CDR3. The DNA for the CDR3 is TGTGCCAGCAGTTTACTCAGCTCTGGAAACACCATGTATTTT. Translation gives CASSLLSSGNTMYF.

The chain is built from TRBV11-2 and TRBJ2-2, with a weak D call TRBD2 (5 bases). The CDR3 extends over 15 amino acids. V was clipped by 5 bases and J by 4 bases, with 14 bases between them. CDR1 SGHAT and CDR2 FQNNGV come from the germline V gene. The CDR3 here is CASSPGIQGTGELFF. CDR3 sequence (DNA): TGTGCCAGCAGCCCCGGGATTCAAGGCACCGGGGAGCTGTTTTTT.

This clonotype was seen many times. The chain recombines TRBV20-1 with TRBJ2-5; TRBD1 is a possible D gene (5 bases). Trimming shortened V by 3 bases and J by 9 bases, and 8 bases separated the two germline ends. Germline CDR1 is DFQATT and CDR2 is SNEGSKA (reference sequence). This CDR3 spans 10 amino acids. The CDR3 DNA reads as TGCAGTGCTAGCTCAGGGCCCCAGTACTTC. This codes for CSASSGPQYF.

This clonotype has just a few counts. V is TRBV7-9 and J is TRBJ2-1; 12 bases are a match to TRBD2. V trimming: 4 bases; J trimming: 0 bases; junction bases outside the gene matches: 4. This CDR3 spans 17 amino acids. From germline, CDR1 is SEHNR and CDR2 FQNEAQ (reference sequence). The CDR3 region is CASSSQGLAGSYNEQFF. DNA of the CDR3: TGTGCCAGCAGCTCCCAGGGACTAGCGGGCTCCTACAATGAGCAGTTCTTC.

The chain employs TRBV20-1 and TRBJ1-1, with 10 bases matching TRBD1. There are 17 residues in the CDR3. V lost 6 bases to trimming and J lost 2 bases; unmatched junction nucleotides: 15. Germline V CDR1 and CDR2: DFQATT, SNEGSKA (reference sequence). Here the CDR3 DNA reads TGCAGTGCAAAAAAGACAGGGGGCGCGTTTTTAAACACTGAAGCTTTCTTT. Translation: CSAKKTGGAFLNTEAFF.

The rearrangement joins TRBV5-6 to TRBJ2-7; D is unresolved. The germline gives CDR1 SGHDT, CDR2 YYEEEE. The CDR3 has 14 residues. V gave up 0 bases and J gave up 0 bases, with 7 bases separating them. The DNA of the CDR3 is TGTGCCAGCAGCTTGGATCTGTTCTCCTACGAGCAGTACTTC. Translating gives CASSLDLFSYEQYF. Supplemented by reference TRBV5-6 and TRBJ2-7, the full variable domain reads DAGVTQSPTHLIKTRGQQVTLRCSPKSGHDTVSWYQQALGQGPQFIFQYYEEEERQRGNFPDRFSGHQFPNYSSELNVNALLLGDSALYLCASSLDLFSYEQYFGPGTRLTVT.

This clonotype was seen repeatedly, ten times or more. At one end, the junction sequence differs from germline, possibly due to a read error. This rearrangement joins TRBV7-7 to TRBJ2-3; no clear D. Germline CDR1 reads SSHAT; CDR2 reads FNYEAQ (reference sequence). The CDR3 runs 14 residues. CDR3 bases: TGTGCTAGCAGCTTAGGTGTGAACGCAGATACGCAGTATTTT. Translating gives CASSLGVNADTQYF. The full variable domain, rest sourced from reference TRBV7-7 and TRBJ2-3, is GAGVSQSPRYKVTKRGQDVTLRCDPISSHATLYWYQQALGQGPEFLTYFNYEAQPDKSGLPSDRFSAERPEGSISTLTIQRTEQRDSAMYRCASSLGVNADTQYFGPGTRLTVL.

The V and J genes are TRBV20-1 and TRBJ2-3; D is perhaps TRBD1 or TRBD2 (6 bases each). The CDR3 runs to 14 residues. The germline V gene encodes CDR1 DFQATT and CDR2 SNEGSKA (reference sequence). Written as DNA, the CDR3 is TGCAGCACCCTCGGGGGCGGCAGCACAGATACGCAGTATTTT. Its protein product is CSTLGGGSTDTQYF.

This clonotype has just a few counts. The chain uses TRBV6-1 and TRBJ1-1, with a weak D call TRBD1 (5 bases). CDR3 length: 14 amino acids. CDR1 and CDR2 (germline): MNHNS, SASEGT. V lost 6 bases and J 1 base, leaving 12 bases between the germline ends. For the CDR3, the DNA is TGTGCCAGCAGCGAGGGGTTGGCGAACACTGAAGCTTTCTTT. It codes for CASSEGLANTEAFF.

This clonotype came up a few times. The J gene is TRBJ2-7, the V gene TRBV7-9; D remains unclear. Germline-derived CDR1 and CDR2 are SEHNR and FQNEAQ (reference sequence). Trimming took off 3 bases at V and 0 bases at J, with 15 bases between the two ends. CDR3 length: 16 residues. The CDR3 is CASSFTPGPSSYEQYF. CDR3 DNA sequence: TGTGCCAGCAGCTTCACACCCGGGCCGAGCTCCTACGAGCAGTACTTC. Filled out from reference TRBV7-9 and TRBJ2-7, the complete variable domain reads DTGVSQNPRHKITKRGQNVTFRCDPISEHNRLYWYRQTLGQGPEFLTYFQNEAQLEKSRLLSDRFSAERPKGSFSTLEIQRTEQGDSAMYLCASSFTPGPSSYEQYFGPGTRLTVT.

This chain connects TRBV9 to TRBJ2-1; possible D gene TRBD2, 6 bases. Trimming stripped 9 bases from V and 10 bases from J, with 20 bases between. Germline values: CDR1 SGDLS, CDR2 YYNGEE. The CDR3 is 13 residues long. CDR3 sequence reads: CATGRDSSREQFF. The CDR3 coding sequence is TGTGCCACCGGCCGGGACTCCTCACGAGAGCAGTTCTTC.

The chain employs TRBV3-1 and TRBJ2-7; no definite D call. V was clipped by 3 bases and J by 4 bases, with 10 bases between them. Germline assignment: CDR1 LGHDT and CDR2 YNNKEL (reference sequence). This CDR3 comprises 13 residues. Written as DNA, the CDR3 is TGTGCCAGCAGCCAGGGAACAGTGTACGAGCAGTACTTC. Protein product: CASSQGTVYEQYF.

This chain uses TRBV5-1 with TRBJ2-1, with TRBD2 matching over 8 bases. This CDR3 contains 16 residues. Germline values: CDR1 SGHRS, CDR2 YFSETQ. The V gene end was trimmed by 4 bases and the J gene end by 7 bases; junction bases not matched to a gene: 13. CDR3 loop: CASSPRASGSRNEQFF. The CDR3 DNA reads TGCGCCAGCAGCCCGCGGGCGAGCGGGAGTAGAAATGAGCAGTTCTTC.

V usage is TRBV28 and J usage is TRBJ2-3, with 8 nucleotides matching TRBD2. Trimming took 2 bases from V and 0 from J; bases not matched to a gene: 7. Looked up from germline, CDR1 is MDHEN and CDR2 is SYDVKM. CDR3 size: 17 residues. Written as DNA, the CDR3 is TGTGCCAGCAGTTTACCCACGGGCGGGGGGAGCACAGATACGCAGTATTTT. This codes for CASSLPTGGGSTDTQYF.

The chain recombines TRBV5-1 with TRBJ2-2; TRBD1 matches at 11 bases. Germline CDR1 reads SGHRS; CDR2 reads YFSETQ. V dropped 4 bases and J dropped 3; count of bases not matched to a gene: 14. This CDR3 region has 19 residues. CDR3 sequence: CASSLSPLGTGGDTGELFF. The CDR3, as DNA: TGCGCCAGCAGCCTTAGTCCCCTCGGGACAGGGGGTGACACCGGGGAGCTGTTTTTT.

The gene calls are TRBV28 and TRBJ2-6; 8 bases line up with TRBD1. Germline V CDR1 and CDR2: MDHEN, SYDVKM. The CDR3 sequence is 17 residues long. With V trimmed by 4 bases and J by 0 bases, 5 bases remained unmatched. CDR3 in amino acids: CASSWTGRYSGANVLTF. The CDR3 DNA sequence: TGTGCCAGCAGTTGGACAGGGCGGTACTCTGGGGCCAACGTCCTGACTTTC.